This T cell receptor beta chain was recorded in a study of breast tumors, draining lymph nodes, adjacent tissues. TCRdb recomputed calls from the multiplex PCR reads with MiXCR, one row per CDR3 protein. Here the sample spans about 120,000 distinct CDR3 sequences, 20% being singletons. The lymph nodes were axillary draining lymph nodes from breast cancer patients. The CDR3 totals 10 residues. CDR1 and CDR2 from the germline V gene are DFQATT and SNEGSKA (reference sequence). Study-level results: Compared with basal-like, luminal-like tumors shared significantly more repertoire with nontumor tissue. Compared with lymph nodes, tumors were less diverse; compared with nontumor tissue, more.

This clonotype has just a few counts. Its antigen is still unknown. The junction and the germline gene differ at one end; a read error may be behind it. The specimen was axillary lymph node tissue. J is TRBJ2-1 and V is TRBV20-1; TRBD2 is a possible D gene (5 bases). The receptor was isolated from a female donor with breast cancer. Some clones in this sample may be carry-over from other donors' samples. The CDR3 region is CSARSEERFF. The CDR3, as DNA: TGCAGTGCTAGGTCGGAGGAGCGGTTCTTC.